The 19 T cell receptor beta chains reported below all come from one sample, sequenced in a study of OX40 agonist ivuxolimab in advanced cancers. Only in-frame clones appear in the TCRdb table, and some are missing; sequencing was by immunoSEQ multiplex PCR. Here the sample spans roughly 10,000 clones, 86% being singletons. The source was CD4+ or CD8+ T cells sorted from blood, collected in a trial of the OX40 agonist ivuxolimab. These receptors were collected from an adult with an advanced solid tumor such as melanoma, head and neck, liver or kidney cancer.

The genes are TRBV6-6 and TRBJ2-2; D gene ambiguous. The germline CDR1 and CDR2 sequences are MNHNY and SVGAGI (reference sequence). Between the trimmed V and J ends, which lost 6 bases and 3 bases, there was a span of 5 bases. The CDR3 covers 12 residues. The CDR3 sequence: CASRKYTGELFF. For the CDR3, the DNA is TGTGCCAGCAGAAAATACACCGGGGAGCTGTTTTTT.

This rearrangement joins TRBV11-2 to TRBJ2-4; 9 bases line up with TRBD1. Germline assignment: CDR1 SGHAT and CDR2 FQNNGV. The CDR3 covers 12 residues. The V and J ends lost 4 bases and 11 bases, in that order; junction bases with no gene match: 3. This CDR3 is CASSSTGGVQYF. CDR3 in DNA: TGTGCCAGCAGCTCGACAGGGGGTGTTCAGTACTTC.

This clone was detected a few times. The rearrangement joins TRBV6-5 to TRBJ2-1, with D perhaps matching TRBD1 (6 bases). Germline CDR1 is MNHEY and CDR2 is SVGAGI. This CDR3 region has 13 residues. Trimming removed 5 bases from V and 7 bases from J, with 12 bases in between. CDR3 sequence (DNA): TGTGCCAGCAGTCACCCCGGGACAAATGAGCAGTTCTTC. Its translation: CASSHPGTNEQFF.

J is TRBJ1-1 and V is TRBV21-1; TRBD1 is taken as the D call from the table, unchecked against the DNA. TRBV21-1 is shown as a pseudogene. The CDR3 has 15 amino acids. CDR3 sequence reads: CASKPIQDRNTEAFF. CDR3 DNA: TGTGCCAGCAAACCGATTCAGGACAGAAACACTGAAGCTTTCTTT.

The chain is built from TRBV9 and TRBJ1-2; D uncertain. The CDR3 is 15 residues long. Germline V gives CDR1 SGDLS, CDR2 YYNGEE. Trimming took off 2 bases at V and 0 bases at J, with 11 bases between the two ends. The CDR3 sequence is CASSVSTTTNYGYTF. CDR3 DNA sequence: TGTGCCAGCAGCGTTAGTACTACAACTAACTATGGCTACACCTTC.

The CDR3 loop is CASSGQGEKLFF. CDR3 in DNA: TGTGCCAGCAGCGGGCAGGGTGAAAAACTGTTTTTT. This rearrangement joins TRBV9 to TRBJ1-4; TRBD1 is a possible D gene (5 bases). This CDR3 spans 12 amino acids. The V gene's germline CDR1 is SGDLS and CDR2 YYNGEE. V gave up 3 bases and J gave up 7 bases, with 7 bases separating them. Variable domain in full (rest from reference TRBV9 and TRBJ1-4): DSGVTQTPKHLITATGQRVTLRCSPRSGDLSVYWYQQSLDQGLQFLIQYYNGEERAKGNILERFSAQQFPDLHSELNLSSLELGDSALYFCASSGQGEKLFFGSGTQLSVL.

The chain uses TRBV27 and TRBJ2-7; TRBD2 matches at 7 bases. Trimming at V came to 6 bases and at J to 3 bases, leaving 5 bases not matched to a gene. Germline V gives CDR1 MNHEY, CDR2 SMNVEV (reference sequence). The CDR3 is 13 amino acids. CDR3 DNA sequence: TGTGCCAGCAGACCCGGGACTAACTACGAGCAGTACTTC. Amino acid sequence: CASRPGTNYEQYF.

The rearrangement uses TRBV6-1 and TRBJ2-2; the D is unclear. With 2 bases removed from V and 1 base from J, the gap between germline ends came to 5 bases. Germline loops: CDR1 MNHNS, CDR2 SASEGT. This CDR3 is 14 amino acids long. This chain's CDR3 is CASSELRNTGELFF. CDR3 bases: TGTGCCAGCAGTGAATTAAGGAACACCGGGGAGCTGTTTTTT.

The rearrangement uses TRBV15 and TRBJ1-2, with 9 nucleotides matching TRBD1. Germline V CDR1 and CDR2: LNHNV, YYDKDF (reference sequence). The V segment lost 1 base and the J segment 3 bases; nucleotides outside the gene matches: 3. The CDR3 totals 15 residues. The CDR3: CATSRVRQGDYGYTF. CDR3 coding DNA: TGTGCCACCAGCAGAGTCCGACAGGGGGACTATGGCTACACCTTC.

The rearrangement links TRBV7-3 to TRBJ1-2, with D unclear. Germline lookup yields CDR1 SGHTA and CDR2 FQGTGA. V gave up 8 bases and J gave up 4 bases, with 11 bases separating them. The CDR3 loop spans 12 amino acids. CDR3 in amino acids: CASATLTYGYTF. CDR3 sequence (DNA): TGTGCCAGCGCGACTCTCACCTATGGCTACACCTTC. The variable domain in full, with the rest retrieved from reference TRBV7-3 and TRBJ1-2, is GAGVSQTPSNKVTEKGKYVELRCDPISGHTALYWYRQSLGQGPEFLIYFQGTGAADDSGLPNDRFFAVRPEGSVSTLKIQRTERGDSAVYLCASATLTYGYTFGSGTRLTVV.

The chain uses TRBV29-1 and TRBJ2-1; D may be TRBD1 (6 bases). Germline V lookup: CDR1 SQVTM, CDR2 ANQGSEA. V was shortened by 3 bases and J by 5 bases, with 14 bases between the two germline ends. This CDR3 contains 14 residues. The CDR3 DNA reads TGCAGCGTTGATTTGGCGACAGGTCACAATGAGCAGTTCTTC. It yields the protein CSVDLATGHNEQFF.

This chain links TRBV10-3 with TRBJ2-2; D remains ambiguous. Germline-derived CDR1 and CDR2 are ENHRY and SYGVKD. V lost 6 bases and J lost 3, with 5 bases in between. The CDR3 spans 12 residues. The CDR3, as DNA: TGTGCCATCAGGCACGACACCGGGGAGCTGTTTTTT. Amino acids: CAIRHDTGELFF.

The V gene is TRBV14, the J gene TRBJ2-2; D is undetermined. V lost 1 base, J lost 4 bases, and 4 bases lay in between. From germline, CDR1 is SGHDN and CDR2 FVKESK. The CDR3 consists of 13 residues. In nucleotides, the CDR3 is TGTGCCAGCAGCCAAGCAGCCACCGGGGAGCTGTTTTTT. It translates to CASSQAATGELFF.

This clone appeared a few times. The chain uses TRBV9 and TRBJ1-1; D not certain. The V end lost 1 base, the J end lost 4 bases, and 11 bases lay between the germline ends. CDR1 is SGDLS, CDR2 YYNGEE, per germline. The CDR3 runs to 14 residues. This CDR3 is CASSVTWGATEAFF. The CDR3 coding sequence is TGTGCCAGCAGCGTAACATGGGGAGCCACTGAAGCTTTCTTT.

This rearrangement joins TRBV12-5 to TRBJ2-1, with D perhaps TRBD1 (7 bases). The V gene's germline CDR1 is LGHNT and CDR2 FRNRAP. The CDR3 consists of 14 residues. Trimming pared 6 bases from V and 2 bases from J, leaving 11 bases between. The CDR3 DNA reads TGTGCTAGTGGGTCCAGGGGGGCCTACAATGAGCAGTTCTTC. Translated, it gives CASGSRGAYNEQFF.

The chain is built from TRBV27 and TRBJ1-2; 9 bases line up with TRBD1. Trimming at V came to 6 bases and at J to 5 bases, leaving 4 bases not matched to a gene. Germline V gene data show CDR1 as MNHEY and CDR2 as SMNVEV (reference sequence). The CDR3 has 13 residues. The CDR3 is CASRAGTGYGYTF. The CDR3 DNA is TGTGCCAGCAGAGCCGGGACAGGGTATGGCTACACCTTC.

The rearrangement joins TRBV19 to TRBJ2-2; D uncertain. The CDR3 consists of 14 residues. Trimming removed 10 bases from V and 0 bases from J, with 12 bases in between. The V gene's germline CDR1 is LNHDA and CDR2 SQIVND (reference sequence). This CDR3 reads CAIGNYSNTGELFF. CDR3 sequence (DNA): TGTGCCATCGGAAACTACTCGAACACCGGGGAGCTGTTTTTT.

J is TRBJ2-2 and V is TRBV25-1; D unresolved. The V end was cut by 3 bases, the J end by 1 base, with 3 bases between. Per the germline V gene, CDR1 is MGHDK and CDR2 is SYGVNS. The CDR3 covers 13 residues. CDR3: CASSDQNTGELFF. Written as DNA, the CDR3 is TGTGCCAGCAGTGATCAGAACACCGGGGAGCTGTTTTTT.

The chain recombines TRBV7-8 with TRBJ1-6, with no clear D. CDR1 and CDR2 from the germline V gene are SGHVS and FQNEAQ. Trimming removed 3 bases from V and 7 bases from J, with 19 bases in between. The CDR3 loop spans 17 amino acids. The CDR3 DNA is TGTGCCAGCAGCTTGCGCCCGGCCCCTGATAAAAATTCACCCCTCCACTTT. Translating it yields CASSLRPAPDKNSPLHF.